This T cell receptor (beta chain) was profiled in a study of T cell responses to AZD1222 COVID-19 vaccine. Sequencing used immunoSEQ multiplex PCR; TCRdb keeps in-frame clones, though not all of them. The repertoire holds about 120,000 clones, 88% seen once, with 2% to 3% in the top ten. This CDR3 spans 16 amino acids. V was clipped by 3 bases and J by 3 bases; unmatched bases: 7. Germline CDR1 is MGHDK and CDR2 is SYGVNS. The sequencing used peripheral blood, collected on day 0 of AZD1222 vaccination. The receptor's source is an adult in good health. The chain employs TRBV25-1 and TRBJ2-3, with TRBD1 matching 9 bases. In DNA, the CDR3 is TGTGCCAGCAGTGAGGGGGACAGGGAGTGGACAGATACGCAGTATTTT. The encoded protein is CASSEGDREWTDTQYF.